Each of the 22 T cell receptor beta chains below was sequenced from the same sample in a study of T cell repertoires in aging, cancer and after chemotherapy. Amplification of TCR beta used genomic DNA extracted from peripheral blood. A mixed TRB-A/B primer pool amplified rearranged TRB by multiplex touch-down PCR. TCRdb re-analysed the multiplex PCR reads in MiXCR, keeping a single row per CDR3 protein. The sample has about 19,000 distinct CDR3 sequences, 37% seen once. The specimen was blood. These receptors were collected from a human donor with a solid tumor.

V usage is TRBV19 and J usage is TRBJ2-1, with a weak D call TRBD1 (5 bases). The CDR3 consists of 15 residues. The germline CDR1 and CDR2 sequences are LNHDA and SQIVND (reference sequence). V lost 6 bases and J 4 bases, leaving 16 bases between the germline ends. CDR3 bases: TGTGCCAGTAGGCACGTCTGGGGCCATTACAATGAGCAGTTCTTC. Translation: CASRHVWGHYNEQFF.

This clonotype was seen only a few times. This chain links TRBV6-6 with TRBJ1-3; no clear D. Germline loops: CDR1 MNHNY, CDR2 SVGAGI (reference sequence). The CDR3 covers 15 residues. The V and J ends lost 0 bases and 0 bases respectively, with 6 bases between them. The CDR3 reads CASSYSPDSGNTIYF. The CDR3, as DNA: TGTGCCAGCAGTTACTCGCCAGACTCTGGAAACACCATATATTTT.

Only a few counts were recorded for this clonotype. V and J are TRBV29-1 and TRBJ2-7, with D tentatively TRBD2 (5 bases). V lost 0 bases to trimming and J lost 0 bases, with 15 bases between them. The germline V gene has CDR1 SQVTM and CDR2 ANQGSEA. The CDR3 runs 16 residues. CDR3 DNA sequence: TGCAGCGTTGAAGAAGAGGTAAGCGGAATCTCCTACGAGCAGTACTTC. Residues: CSVEEEVSGISYEQYF.

This clonotype was seen a handful of times. V is TRBV12-5 and J is TRBJ2-5; D is uncertain. From germline, CDR1 is LGHNT and CDR2 FRNRAP. V lost 2 bases and J lost 3, with 7 bases in between. CDR3 length equals 13 residues. Here the CDR3 reads CASGLSGKETQYF. Written as DNA, the CDR3 is TGTGCTAGTGGTTTGTCCGGAAAAGAGACCCAGTACTTC.

The genes are TRBV6-5 and TRBJ1-5; D ambiguous. Per germline, CDR1 MNHEY and CDR2 SVGAGI. CDR3 length: 15 amino acids. With 7 bases removed from V and 0 bases from J, the gap between germline ends came to 13 bases. The CDR3: CASKGKVYSNQPQHF. Written as DNA, the CDR3 is TGTGCCAGCAAAGGGAAAGTTTATAGCAATCAGCCCCAGCATTTT.

The chain couples TRBV5-6 to TRBJ1-4; 10 bases fit TRBD1. Losses at the gene ends were 2 bases for V and 2 bases for J; bases not matched to a gene: 9. The CDR3 sequence is 18 residues long. CDR1 and CDR2 from the germline V gene are SGHDT and YYEEEE. This CDR3 is CASSLLTGGEFTNEKLFF. The CDR3 DNA follows: TGTGCCAGCAGCTTATTGACAGGGGGCGAGTTCACTAATGAAAAACTGTTTTTT.

The chain links TRBV5-1 to TRBJ2-7; D assignment may be TRBD1 or TRBD2 (5 bases each). V was trimmed by 7 bases and J by 3 bases, leaving 14 bases between them. CDR3 length: 13 residues. CDR1 and CDR2 from the germline V gene are SGHRS and YFSETQ. For the CDR3, the DNA is TGCGCCAGCTTCCAGGGACCGAACTACGAGCAGTACTTC. It encodes CASFQGPNYEQYF.

In its sample, this clonotype ranks as medium-sized. The genes are TRBV11-1 and TRBJ2-2; D tentatively reads TRBD1 or TRBD2 (5 bases each). This CDR3 has 13 amino acids. The germline V and J ends were trimmed by 1 base and 8 bases, with 8 bases remaining between them. Germline CDR1 and CDR2: SGHAT and FQDESV (reference sequence). For the CDR3, the DNA is TGTGCCAGCAGCTTAGGGGACCCGGGGGAGCTGTTTTTT. It yields the protein CASSLGDPGELFF.

In this sample, this clonotype turned up a few times. V and J are TRBV12-3 or TRBV12-4 and TRBJ1-1; tentatively, D is TRBD1 (6 bases). Trimming stripped 5 bases from V and 1 base from J, with 14 bases between. The CDR3 consists of 15 residues. CDR3 in DNA: TGTGCCAGCAGTCTAAGTAGGGGGGGGAACACTGAAGCTTTCTTT. This encodes CASSLSRGGNTEAFF.

The J gene is TRBJ1-2, the V gene TRBV19; 7 nucleotides agree with TRBD1. Germline trimming cut 6 bases from V and 4 bases from J; bases unmatched to any gene: 5. This CDR3 has 13 amino acids. Germline V gives CDR1 LNHDA, CDR2 SQIVND (reference sequence). The CDR3 nucleotides read TGTGCCAGTAGAACCGGGACAGCCTATGGCTACACCTTC. It is translated as CASRTGTAYGYTF.

V is TRBV19 and J is TRBJ1-1; D possibly corresponds to TRBD1 (5 bases). CDR1 is LNHDA and CDR2 is SQIVND in the germline V gene (reference sequence). Trimming removed 3 bases from V and 4 bases from J, with 18 bases in between. The CDR3 loop spans 16 amino acids. Here the CDR3 DNA reads TGTGCCAGTAGTATTCTTTCGGGACGGGGGACCACTGAAGCTTTCTTT. Residues: CASSILSGRGTTEAFF.

The chain carries TRBV10-3 and TRBJ2-7, with D perhaps TRBD1 or TRBD2 (6 bases each). The CDR3 is 15 residues long. Trimming removed 4 bases at V and 4 bases at J, with 17 bases between. Looked up from germline, CDR1 is ENHRY and CDR2 is SYGVKD. The CDR3 DNA reads TGTGCCATCAGTGGATGGAGGGGGGCAAGGTACGAGCAGTACTTC. Its protein is CAISGWRGARYEQYF.

This clonotype is categorized as medium-sized. This chain joins TRBV19 and TRBJ2-3; 8 bases line up with TRBD2. Germline CDR1 and CDR2: LNHDA and SQIVND (reference sequence). The CDR3 has 14 amino acids. V was pared by 5 bases and J by 7 bases, with 8 bases of the junction left unmatched. CDR3 sequence: CASSPAGASNTQYF. The CDR3, as DNA: TGTGCCAGTAGTCCAGCGGGGGCAAGCAATACGCAGTATTTT. The whole variable domain, filled in from reference TRBV19 and TRBJ2-3, reads DGGITQSPKYLFRKEGQNVTLSCEQNLNHDAMYWYRQDPGQGLRLIYYSQIVNDFQKGDIAEGYSVSREKKESFPLTVTSAQKNPTAFYLCASSPAGASNTQYFGPGTRLTVL.

The rearrangement links TRBV6-5 to TRBJ2-5; 7 bases fit TRBD2. V was pared by 7 bases and J by 4 bases, with 3 bases of the junction left unmatched. The CDR3 consists of 12 residues. CDR1 and CDR2 from the germline V gene are MNHEY and SVGAGI. The DNA for the CDR3 is TGTGCCAGCACCCCGGGGGGAGAGACCCAGTACTTC. It yields the protein CASTPGGETQYF.

The V call is TRBV12-3 or TRBV12-4, the J call TRBJ2-1; TRBD1 matches 7 bases. CDR3 length: 12 amino acids. V shed 4 bases and J 8 bases; nucleotides not matched to a gene: 2. CDR3 loop: CASSSTGDEQFF. CDR3 nucleotide sequence: TGTGCCAGCAGTTCCACAGGGGATGAGCAGTTCTTC.

The V and J genes are TRBV6-5 and TRBJ2-7, with 9 bases identical to TRBD1. In germline, CDR1 is MNHEY, CDR2 SVGAGI. V lost 6 bases, J lost 0 bases, and 3 bases stayed unmatched. The CDR3 totals 14 residues. As DNA, the CDR3 is TGTGCCAGCAGATCGGGACAGGGCTCCTACGAGCAGTACTTC. Translated, it gives CASRSGQGSYEQYF.

This clonotype was found a few times. The rearrangement uses TRBV19 and TRBJ1-1, with 11 nucleotides matching TRBD1. The CDR3 spans 16 residues. Germline trimming cut 4 bases from V and 4 bases from J; bases unmatched to any gene: 8. Per the germline V gene, CDR1 is LNHDA and CDR2 is SQIVND (reference sequence). As DNA, the CDR3 is TGTGCCAGTAGTACCCACCGGGACAGGGGGGCCACTGAAGCTTTCTTT. It specifies CASSTHRDRGATEAFF.

V usage is TRBV7-9 and J usage is TRBJ2-3; D unresolved. The V gene lost 5 bases and the J gene lost 0 bases, with 15 bases spanning the gap. Germline values: CDR1 SEHNR, CDR2 FQNEAQ (reference sequence). This CDR3 has 16 amino acids. CDR3 coding DNA: TGTGCCAGCAGCCCCTTGGTGGGCCTCAGCACAGATACGCAGTATTTT. It specifies CASSPLVGLSTDTQYF.

In its sample, this clonotype was seen a few times. This chain's CDR3 is CAWATGGDSPLHF. CDR3 coding DNA: TGTGCCTGGGCTACAGGGGGGGATTCACCCCTCCACTTT. This chain links TRBV30 with TRBJ1-6; the match to TRBD1 covers 8 bases. Germline CDR1 GTSNPN, CDR2 SVGIG (reference sequence). J lost 8 bases, V lost 5 bases, and 5 bases had no gene match. This CDR3 contains 13 residues.

This clonotype has more than one count but fewer than ten. This chain links TRBV27 with TRBJ2-7, with 9 bases matching TRBD2. The CDR3 runs 13 residues. Per the germline V gene, CDR1 is MNHEY and CDR2 is SMNVEV (reference sequence). After removal of 5 bases from V and 2 bases from J, the junction contained 1 base not matched to a gene. The CDR3 loop is CASSVAGAYEQYF. In DNA form, the CDR3 reads TGTGCCAGCAGTGTAGCGGGGGCCTACGAGCAGTACTTC.

This clonotype was observed a handful of times. J is TRBJ1-4 and V is TRBV19; D is unclear. The length of the CDR3 is 15 residues. CDR1 is LNHDA and CDR2 is SQIVND in the germline V gene (reference sequence). V lost 4 bases, J lost 3 bases, and 12 bases lay in between. CDR3 in DNA: TGTGCCAGTAGTAAGCAGGCACTGGCTAATGAAAAACTGTTTTTT. This codes for CASSKQALANEKLFF.

The genes are TRBV19 and TRBJ1-1, with unresolved D. V was cut by 1 base and J by 0 bases, with 9 bases left in between. Germline V gives CDR1 LNHDA, CDR2 SQIVND (reference sequence). The CDR3 is 15 residues long. The CDR3 DNA sequence: TGTGCCAGTAGTATAGGGGGAGCCTTGAACACTGAAGCTTTCTTT. Amino acid sequence: CASSIGGALNTEAFF.